This TCR beta chain was sequenced for a study of early T cells in non-severe SARS-CoV-2 infection (dated by TCRdb to the early 2020s). Regarding the research as a whole: TCR sequencing used bulk RNA from unsorted whole blood, so alpha and beta chains could not be paired. Study-level results and caveats: Matching against VDJdb was skewed toward anti-spike CD8 responses, likely underestimated virus-specific expansions, and missed private and CD4 specificities.

This clonotype was seen a handful of times. The specificity of this receptor is unknown. It has no much larger one-base neighbor in the sample; base qualities were not kept. V loses 3 bases of germline sequence and J loses 0 bases, and the interval between the two ends is 13 bases. Sequences DFQATT (CDR1) and SNEGSKA (CDR2) are obtained from the germline V gene (reference sequence). The CDR3 sequence holds 15 residues, the cysteine and phenylalanine included. Only the CDR3 DNA is retained, 45 bases long and in frame from the first base. This was a case-control study nested in a cohort of healthcare workers in London, UK, who had nasopharyngeal swab PCR tests and blood samples taken every week. Healthcare workers were enrolled in the week of the UK lockdown, from 23 to 31 March 2020, and were followed every week for up to roughly 15 weeks. The library came from 5' RACE. For sequencing, a NextSeq 500 was employed. To correct for sequencing error and PCR bias, the TCR library protocol tagged individual cDNA molecules with unique molecular identifiers. Both TCR alpha and beta chains were sequenced, and tight co-correlation was observed between alpha and beta sequence abundances in each sample. Concerning the study's data processing: Decombinator V4 was used to annotate TCR sequences for V gene, J gene and CDR3. TCRs were defined as expanded if a significant change between any two time points was detected under a Poisson model with p below 0.0001. Abundances of TCRs were expressed as counts per million after normalisation to the total number of TCRs sequenced in each sample. MAIT TCRs were defined by TRAV1-2 paired with TRAJ12, TRAJ20 or TRAJ33, and iNKT TCRs by TRAV10 paired with TRAJ18. A search of VDJdb, accessed on 1 November 2021, was run for TCRs annotated to CMV, EBV and SARS-CoV-2, with TCRs annotated for multiple antigens excluded. In TCRdb, the public reads were trimmed at Q25 with fastp and aligned with MiXCR, with productive beta chains retained. A single entry per CDR3 protein holds the most common genes and DNA from its merged rows. These V and J calls originate from TCRdb's pipeline instead of the authors' own analysis. Counted in this sample were roughly 53,000 distinct CDR3 sequences; 12% of them appeared once. Together, the top ten hold about 2.4% of the sample.

The TCR sequence derives from an adult who was a healthcare worker with PCR-confirmed SARS-CoV-2 infection or an uninfected control (not recorded which). Specimen: whole blood, collected at baseline. Recombination connected TRBV20-1 to TRBJ2-3; no D segment can be confidently identified. This receptor has the CDR3 CSARLFGRSTDTQYF. The nucleotides read TGCAGTGCTAGGCTCTTCGGGCGGAGCACAGATACGCAGTATTTT.